The 25 T cell receptor beta chains below were found in one sample sequenced in a study of T cell repertoires in cytomegalovirus infection. TCRdb passed the reads through MiXCR, listing each CDR3 protein once. The repertoire consists of about 260,000 distinct CDR3 sequences, with approximately 8.3% occurring once and the leading ten covering approximately 16%. Sample: PBMCs. The origin of the receptors is a human donor in good health (CMV status not recorded). Some clones in this sample may be carry-over from other donors' samples.

The chain has TRBV5-1 and TRBJ2-7, with 12 bases aligning to TRBD1. This CDR3 spans 16 amino acids. Trimming removed 4 bases from V and 4 bases from J; junction bases left unmatched: 9. Per the germline V gene, CDR1 is SGHRS and CDR2 is YFSETQ. CDR3 in DNA: TGCGCCAGCAGCGAGGACGGGACAGGGGGCTTTTACGAGCAGTACTTC. Its protein product is CASSEDGTGGFYEQYF.

This clonotype was seen ten or more times. This chain's CDR3 is CAWSVWDVRTGELFF. CDR3 DNA sequence: TGTGCCTGGAGTGTGTGGGACGTTCGAACCGGGGAGCTGTTTTTT. The genes are TRBV30 and TRBJ2-2; the D call may be TRBD1 or TRBD2 (5 bases each). The CDR3 is 15 amino acids. The V and J ends lost 0 bases and 5 bases respectively, with 13 bases between them. Germline values: CDR1 GTSNPN, CDR2 SVGIG (reference sequence).

This clonotype was detected ten times or more. V gene TRBV2 combines with J gene TRBJ2-3, with 7 bases fitting TRBD2. V lost 10 bases and J lost 0; bases outside the gene matches: 7. Germline values: CDR1 SNHLY, CDR2 FYNNEI. The CDR3 totals 14 residues. The CDR3 reads CAISIGGSTDTQYF. The CDR3 nucleotides read TGTGCCATCTCAATCGGGGGGAGCACAGATACGCAGTATTTT.

This clonotype was found many times. The V and J genes are TRBV25-1 and TRBJ2-4, with 7 bases lining up with TRBD1. The CDR3 is 17 residues long. In germline, CDR1 is MGHDK, CDR2 SYGVNS. V trimming: 3 bases; J trimming: 0 bases; junction bases outside the gene matches: 8. CDR3 residues: CASSDKQGLLAKNIQYF. The CDR3 DNA reads as TGTGCCAGCAGTGACAAACAGGGGCTCCTAGCCAAAAACATTCAGTACTTC. The full variable domain, completed using reference TRBV25-1 and TRBJ2-4, is EADIYQTPRYLVIGTGKKITLECSQTMGHDKMYWYQQDPGMELHLIHYSYGVNSTEKGDLSSESTVSRIRTEHFPLTLESARPSHTSQYLCASSDKQGLLAKNIQYFGAGTRLSVL.

This clonotype was picked up many times. The gene calls are TRBV7-8 and TRBJ2-3; tentative D call: TRBD2 (6 bases). Germline loops: CDR1 SGHVS, CDR2 FQNEAQ. The germline V and J ends were trimmed by 9 bases and 0 bases, with 25 bases remaining between them. The CDR3 runs to 18 residues. CDR3 sequence: CASKGLAGRMSSTDTQYF. Here the CDR3 DNA reads TGTGCCAGTAAGGGTCTGGCGGGGAGAATGTCTAGCACAGATACGCAGTATTTT.

This clonotype was observed many times. V and J are TRBV7-2 and TRBJ2-1; D possibly uses TRBD1 or TRBD2 (5 bases each). V lost 7 bases to trimming and J lost 13 bases, with 20 bases between them. Germline V gene sequence: CDR1 SGHTA, CDR2 FQGNSA. The CDR3 runs 13 residues. CDR3 loop: CASTRGLIDIQFF. The CDR3 DNA is TGTGCCAGCACCCGGGGCCTAATAGACATTCAGTTCTTC. Full variable domain (outside the CDR3, taken from reference TRBV7-2 and TRBJ2-1): GAGVSQSPSNKVTEKGKDVELRCDPISGHTALYWYRQSLGQGLEFLIYFQGNSAPDKSGLPSDRFSAERTGGSVSTLTIQRTQQEDSAVYLCASTRGLIDIQFFGPGTRLTVL.

This clonotype came up many times. The genes are TRBV7-2 and TRBJ1-1; D unclear. The germline gives CDR1 SGHTA, CDR2 FQGNSA. The CDR3 has 14 residues. The V and J ends lost 0 bases and 4 bases respectively, with 9 bases between them. This CDR3 reads CASSLAQGITEAFF. In DNA, the CDR3 is TGTGCCAGCAGCTTAGCGCAAGGGATCACTGAAGCTTTCTTT.

This clonotype was counted a few times. The chain uses TRBV30 and TRBJ2-7; D remains unclear. Trimming cost V 0 bases and J 0 bases, with 9 bases left between them. CDR3 length equals 14 residues. CDR1 and CDR2 from the germline V gene are GTSNPN and SVGIG (reference sequence). CDR3 DNA: TGTGCCTGGAGTGTAAACGCCCCCTCCTACGAGCAGTACTTC. This encodes CAWSVNAPSYEQYF.

CDR3 bases: TGTGCCAGCAGCTCCGCACTTTATTCCGGGACAGCTAACTATGGCTACACCTTC. Translation: CASSSALYSGTANYGYTF. The chain recombines TRBV6-2 or TRBV6-3 with TRBJ1-2, with TRBD1 matching over 7 bases. Per germline, CDR1 MNHEY and CDR2 SVGEGT. CDR3 length equals 18 residues. With V trimmed by 6 bases and J by 0 bases, 16 bases remained unmatched.

Many counts were recorded for this clonotype. The V gene is TRBV20-1, the J gene TRBJ1-6; 9 bases align to TRBD1. This CDR3 has 14 residues. Germline CDR1 is DFQATT and CDR2 is SNEGSKA (reference sequence). The J segment lost 7 bases and the V segment lost 3 bases, leaving 4 bases of the junction unmatched. CDR3 bases: TGCAGTGCTAGTGGGACAGGGCAAAATTCACCCCTCCACTTT. It is translated as CSASGTGQNSPLHF.

This sequence joins TRBV7-3 and TRBJ1-4; no reliable D call. The germline CDR1 and CDR2 sequences are SGHTA and FQGTGA. V lost 5 bases, J lost 4 bases, and 5 bases lay in between. The CDR3 consists of 12 residues. In DNA form, the CDR3 reads TGTGCCAGCAGCCCCCTTAATGAAAAACTGTTTTTT. Residues: CASSPLNEKLFF.

The chain carries TRBV7-2 and TRBJ1-2; 10 positions match TRBD1. CDR1 and CDR2 from the germline V gene are SGHTA and FQGNSA. V gave up 1 base and J gave up 4 bases; unmatched junction bases: 6. This CDR3 is 16 amino acids long. As DNA, the CDR3 is TGTGCCAGCAGCTTAGGTGGGACAGGGGTGCGCTATGGCTACACCTTC. Its translation: CASSLGGTGVRYGYTF.

This clonotype was found many times. The chain recombines TRBV7-2 with TRBJ2-5, with D unclear. Trimming cost V 3 bases and J 5 bases, with 10 bases left between them. CDR3 size: 13 residues. Germline assignment: CDR1 SGHTA and CDR2 FQGNSA. CDR3 bases: TGTGCCAGCAGCTTCGGTCGCGCGGAGACCCAGTACTTC. Translating it yields CASSFGRAETQYF.

At least ten counts were recorded for this clonotype. V gene TRBV7-6 combines with J gene TRBJ2-6; no clear D gene. The CDR3 totals 15 residues. The germline V and J ends were trimmed by 7 bases and 0 bases, with 10 bases remaining between them. In germline, CDR1 is SGHVS, CDR2 FNYEAQ. CDR3 residues: CASIPIPSGANVLTF. As DNA, the CDR3 is TGTGCCAGCATCCCTATTCCCTCTGGGGCCAACGTCCTGACTTTC.

The sample holds many counts of this clonotype. V is TRBV12-3 or TRBV12-4 and J is TRBJ1-2, with D unclear. The CDR3 contains 14 residues. Trimming pared 6 bases from V and 8 bases from J, leaving 19 bases between. The CDR3: CASSPGIQAGGYTF. CDR3 sequence (DNA): TGTGCCAGCAGCCCCGGGATCCAGGCGGGAGGCTACACCTTC.

This chain uses TRBV27 with TRBJ2-5; TRBD1 matches 7 bases. J was trimmed by 6 bases and V by 6 bases; bases with no gene match: 13. The CDR3 is made up of 15 amino acids. CDR1 and CDR2 (germline): MNHEY, SMNVEV (reference sequence). CDR3 DNA sequence: TGTGCCAGCAGATCCGACAGGGAGAGAGGGCAGACCCAGTACTTC. Translation: CASRSDRERGQTQYF.

This chain joins TRBV20-1 and TRBJ2-7; TRBD2 matches at 9 bases. J was trimmed by 3 bases and V by 2 bases; bases with no gene match: 8. Germline CDR1 DFQATT, CDR2 SNEGSKA (reference sequence). There are 15 residues in the CDR3. The DNA of the CDR3 is TGCAGTGCTAGAACGATGGCTAGCGGGAACTACGAGCAGTACTTC. As protein: CSARTMASGNYEQYF.

This clonotype was detected many times. This chain uses TRBV20-1 with TRBJ2-2; tentatively, D is TRBD2 (5 bases). Germline CDR1 and CDR2: DFQATT and SNEGSKA (reference sequence). V lost 0 bases and J 1 base, leaving 12 bases between the germline ends. This CDR3 is built from 16 residues. The CDR3 protein is CSARDRVRGNTGELFF. In DNA form, the CDR3 reads TGCAGTGCTAGAGATCGGGTCCGGGGGAACACCGGGGAGCTGTTTTTT.

This clonotype was counted many times. The rearrangement joins TRBV6-6 to TRBJ1-5, with D tentatively TRBD1 (6 bases). The germline CDR1 and CDR2 sequences are MNHNY and SVGAGI (reference sequence). The length of the CDR3 is 17 residues. V gave up 7 bases and J gave up 1 base, with 20 bases separating them. CDR3: CASTLSGGAGSNQPQHF. Here the CDR3 DNA reads TGTGCCAGCACCCTTAGCGGGGGCGCGGGAAGCAATCAGCCCCAGCATTTT.

This clonotype has a handful of counts. The V call is TRBV10-2, the J call TRBJ2-7, with a tentative D call TRBD2 (6 bases). Germline assignment: CDR1 WSHSY and CDR2 SAAADI. This CDR3 has 15 amino acids. The ends were cut back, 3 bases at V and 6 bases at J, with 18 bases in the middle. CDR3 nucleotide sequence: TGCGCCAGCAGTGAAGCCCGGGGGTCGGGTGGCGAGCAGTACTTC. It is translated as CASSEARGSGGEQYF.

This clonotype was recorded many times. The gene calls are TRBV10-3 and TRBJ2-5; possible D gene TRBD2, 6 bases. The CDR3 extends over 13 amino acids. Trimming shortened V by 10 bases and J by 5 bases, and 17 bases separated the two germline ends. Germline V gene sequence: CDR1 ENHRY, CDR2 SYGVKD. The CDR3 loop reads CATGGQGIETQYF. DNA for the CDR3: TGTGCCACCGGAGGGCAGGGCATCGAGACCCAGTACTTC.

This clonotype was picked up many times. The rearrangement uses TRBV28 and TRBJ1-1, with a tentative D call TRBD1 (6 bases). Between the trimmed V and J ends, which lost 5 bases and 0 bases, there was a span of 19 bases. The CDR3 spans 17 residues. CDR1 and CDR2 from the germline V gene are MDHEN and SYDVKM. This chain's CDR3 is CASSMRTESHMNTEAFF. CDR3 in DNA: TGTGCCAGCAGTATGCGGACAGAGAGTCACATGAACACTGAAGCTTTCTTT.

The CDR3 reads CASSHRQGGPLGTEAFF. The CDR3, as DNA: TGTGCCAGCAGCCATAGACAGGGTGGGCCCCTTGGGACTGAAGCTTTCTTT. This sequence joins TRBV11-2 and TRBJ1-1, with 7 bases aligning to TRBD1. Looked up from germline, CDR1 is SGHAT and CDR2 is FQNNGV. With 5 bases clipped from V and 5 bases from J, the junction kept 17 bases outside the gene matches. CDR3 length: 17 amino acids.

This clonotype was seen a handful of times. V and J are TRBV14 and TRBJ1-6; tentatively, D is TRBD1 (6 bases). V was trimmed by 3 bases and J by 5 bases, leaving 11 bases between them. The CDR3 contains 15 residues. Germline V gives CDR1 SGHDN, CDR2 FVKESK. CDR3 residues: CASSQMTGNNSPLHF. The CDR3 DNA is TGTGCCAGCAGCCAGATGACAGGAAATAATTCACCCCTCCACTTT.

This clonotype showed up just a few times. V gene TRBV10-3 combines with J gene TRBJ2-2, with 12 bases aligning to TRBD1. Looked up from germline, CDR1 is ENHRY and CDR2 is SYGVKD. The CDR3 sequence is 15 residues long. The V segment lost 6 bases and the J segment 7 bases; nucleotides outside the gene matches: 6. CDR3 DNA sequence: TGTGCCATCAGGCCGGGACAGGGGGCTATCGGGGAGCTGTTTTTT. It translates to CAIRPGQGAIGELFF.